This TCR beta chain was profiled in a study of T cell responses to AZD1222 COVID-19 vaccine. Study outcomes and limitations: Most donors were white British and more were female, and clonal diversity was possibly underestimated. Among vaccine-associated CD4 TCRs, coverage spanned spike, with dominance at 160-218 and 743-854.

This clone has a handful of counts. The antigen is undetermined. Using immunoSEQ multiplex PCR, the repertoire was profiled, and TCRdb retains in-frame clones only, with some absent. Here the sample spans 130,000 to 150,000 clones, about 81% being singletons. Germline values: CDR1 SGHRS, CDR2 YFSETQ. Trimming took off 1 base at V and 7 bases at J, with 15 bases between the two ends. The CDR3 length is 16 residues. The sequence derives from an adult in good health. The rearrangement joins TRBV5-1 to TRBJ2-6, with D uncertain. The material sequenced was peripheral blood, taken on day 0 of MenACWY control vaccination. As DNA, the CDR3 is TGCGCCAGCAGCTTGACGGGCACTGAAGGAGCCAACGTCCTGACTTTC. Amino acid sequence: CASSLTGTEGANVLTF.